Shown below are 16 T cell receptor beta chains from a single sample sequenced in a study of shared clonotypes between healthy human individuals. Measured with immunoSEQ multiplex PCR; TCRdb has only the in-frame clones, and not every one. The sample consists of roughly 410,000 clones, about 97% of them appearing once. Sequencing was done on a sample of memory CD8+ T cells sorted from blood. Indicated subset: CD45RO+ cells pooled with CCR7-negative TemRA cells. Every receptor here comes from a man aged 30 to 45 in good health.

This chain joins TRBV25-1 and TRBJ2-5; 13 bases agree with TRBD2. The CDR3 is made up of 17 amino acids. The V gene end was trimmed by 2 bases and the J gene end by 3 bases; junction bases not matched to a gene: 6. CDR1 MGHDK and CDR2 SYGVNS come from the germline V gene. The CDR3 DNA reads as TGTGCCAGCAGTGAAGCAGGGACTAGCGGGATAGAAGAGACCCAGTACTTC. It is translated as CASSEAGTSGIEETQYF.

V usage is TRBV5-1 and J usage is TRBJ2-1, with D unclear. Trimming removed 0 bases at V and 9 bases at J, with 10 bases between. From germline, CDR1 is SGHRS and CDR2 YFSETQ. The CDR3 is 13 residues long. The CDR3 DNA reads TGCGCCAGCAGCTTGGCAGAATCCTTTGAGCAGTTCTTC. This gives the protein CASSLAESFEQFF.

The sample holds one count of this clone. V is TRBV28 and J is TRBJ1-5, with D unresolved. V lost 0 bases and J lost 12, with 12 bases in between. Germline lookup yields CDR1 MDHEN and CDR2 SYDVKM. The CDR3 is 13 residues long. The CDR3 DNA is TGTGCCAGCAGTTTATGGGGGAATCGGTTCCAGCATTTT. Its translation is CASSLWGNRFQHF.

J is TRBJ2-3 and V is TRBV4-2; TRBD2 aligns across 8 bases. V lost 0 bases to trimming and J lost 4 bases; unmatched junction nucleotides: 9. This CDR3 is built from 17 residues. Germline V CDR1 and CDR2: LGHNA, YNFKEQ. The CDR3 DNA is TGTGCCAGCAGCCAAGATCGCGGGACTAGACGGTCAGATACGCAGTATTTT. It yields the protein CASSQDRGTRRSDTQYF.

Written as DNA, the CDR3 is TGCGCCAGCAGCTCGGGCCTGCGGGGGAACACTGAAGCTTTCTTT. As protein: CASSSGLRGNTEAFF. V usage is TRBV5-1 and J usage is TRBJ1-1; D gene uncertain. This CDR3 is built from 15 residues. The V and J ends lost 3 bases and 1 base respectively, with 13 bases between them. In germline, CDR1 is SGHRS, CDR2 YFSETQ.

The gene calls are TRBV10-3 and TRBJ2-7; maybe TRBD2 (6 bases). Germline-derived CDR1 and CDR2 are ENHRY and SYGVKD. The CDR3 covers 14 residues. Deletions cut 3 bases from V and 2 bases from J, with 11 bases between. The CDR3 is CAISELLATYEQYF. DNA of the CDR3: TGTGCCATCAGTGAACTTCTAGCGACCTACGAGCAGTACTTC.

This chain links TRBV6-5 with TRBJ1-4, with TRBD1 matching over 7 bases. The CDR3 is 13 amino acids. Germline values: CDR1 MNHEY, CDR2 SVGAGI. The V segment lost 6 bases and the J segment 7 bases; nucleotides outside the gene matches: 5. The CDR3 here is CASRGQKFEKLFF. The DNA for the CDR3 is TGTGCCAGCAGGGGACAGAAATTTGAAAAACTGTTTTTT.

CDR3 coding DNA: TGTGCCAGCAGGCCCGGGGAGTTCTCCTACAATGAGCAGTTCTTC. Translating it yields CASRPGEFSYNEQFF. This rearrangement joins TRBV5-4 to TRBJ2-1; a weak D match, TRBD2 (5 bases). The CDR3 is 15 residues long. The germline CDR1 and CDR2 sequences are SGHNT and YYREEE (reference sequence). The V end lost 5 bases, the J end lost 0 bases, and 12 bases lay between the germline ends. Filled out from reference TRBV5-4 and TRBJ2-1, the complete variable domain reads ETGVTQSPTHLIKTRGQQVTLRCSSQSGHNTVSWYQQALGQGPQFIFQYYREEENGRGNFPPRFSGLQFPNYSSELNVNALELDDSALYLCASRPGEFSYNEQFFGPGTRLTVL.

This clone has only one observation. This chain joins TRBV6-5 and TRBJ2-3; D uncertain. Germline CDR1 reads MNHEY; CDR2 reads SVGAGI. The CDR3 runs to 13 residues. V was pared by 2 bases and J by 6 bases, with 9 bases between. CDR3 amino acids: CASSYEHRDTQYF. In DNA, the CDR3 is TGTGCCAGCAGTTACGAGCATAGGGATACGCAGTATTTT.

The chain couples TRBV29-1 to TRBJ1-5; D not certain. CDR1 is SQVTM and CDR2 is ANQGSEA in the germline V gene. The CDR3 contains 13 residues. V was cut by 4 bases and J by 2 bases, with 9 bases left in between. Written as DNA, the CDR3 is TGCAGCGTTGCGGGCGGGGGCAATCAGCCCCAGCATTTT. Translated: CSVAGGGNQPQHF.

V gene TRBV19 combines with J gene TRBJ1-5, with D perhaps TRBD1 (6 bases). The CDR3 runs 13 residues. Germline CDR1 reads LNHDA; CDR2 reads SQIVND (reference sequence). Trimming took 5 bases from V and 5 from J, leaving 10 bases between them. CDR3 nucleotides: TGTGCCAGTAGTCCCTGGACAGATCAGCCCCAGCATTTT. As protein: CASSPWTDQPQHF.

Concerning this clone: The sample has other DNA sequences that encode this CDR3 too. This chain joins TRBV2 and TRBJ2-7, with D tentatively TRBD2 (5 bases). V was clipped by 4 bases and J by 1 base, with 5 bases between them. CDR3 length: 12 residues. Germline CDR1 reads SNHLY; CDR2 reads FYNNEI. The CDR3 protein is CASSGTSYEQYF. The CDR3 bases are TGTGCCAGCAGTGGGACTTCCTACGAGCAGTACTTC.

The chain recombines TRBV7-6 with TRBJ1-1; 9 nucleotides agree with TRBD1. This CDR3 is built from 15 residues. Looked up from germline, CDR1 is SGHVS and CDR2 is FNYEAQ. V shed 1 base, J shed 3 bases, and the junction held 3 bases outside the gene matches. The CDR3: CASSLGGTGYTEAFF. The CDR3 nucleotides are TGTGCCAGCAGCTTAGGGGGGACAGGGTACACTGAAGCTTTCTTT.

The chain couples TRBV19 to TRBJ2-7, with D tentatively TRBD1 (5 bases). The CDR3 sequence is 13 residues long. CDR1 LNHDA and CDR2 SQIVND come from the germline V gene (reference sequence). V dropped 5 bases and J dropped 2 bases, with 10 bases sitting between them. CDR3 residues: CASSDTGPYEQYF. The CDR3 DNA is TGTGCCAGTAGTGACACAGGACCCTACGAGCAGTACTTC.

As DNA, the CDR3 is TGTGCCAGCAGCGTAGGGCAGAGCTCCTACAATGAGCAGTTCTTC. The encoded protein is CASSVGQSSYNEQFF. The chain carries TRBV9 and TRBJ2-1; D gene unclear. Trimming shortened V by 0 bases and J by 0 bases, and 7 bases separated the two germline ends. Germline V gene data show CDR1 as SGDLS and CDR2 as YYNGEE. The CDR3 contains 15 residues.

The CDR3 is CASSSLKNTEAFF. The CDR3 DNA follows: TGTGCCAGCAGCTCTCTGAAAAACACTGAAGCTTTCTTT. The V gene is TRBV11-2, the J gene TRBJ1-1; the D is unclear. Germline loops: CDR1 SGHAT, CDR2 FQNNGV. V was trimmed by 4 bases and J by 2 bases, leaving 8 bases between them. The length of the CDR3 is 13 residues.